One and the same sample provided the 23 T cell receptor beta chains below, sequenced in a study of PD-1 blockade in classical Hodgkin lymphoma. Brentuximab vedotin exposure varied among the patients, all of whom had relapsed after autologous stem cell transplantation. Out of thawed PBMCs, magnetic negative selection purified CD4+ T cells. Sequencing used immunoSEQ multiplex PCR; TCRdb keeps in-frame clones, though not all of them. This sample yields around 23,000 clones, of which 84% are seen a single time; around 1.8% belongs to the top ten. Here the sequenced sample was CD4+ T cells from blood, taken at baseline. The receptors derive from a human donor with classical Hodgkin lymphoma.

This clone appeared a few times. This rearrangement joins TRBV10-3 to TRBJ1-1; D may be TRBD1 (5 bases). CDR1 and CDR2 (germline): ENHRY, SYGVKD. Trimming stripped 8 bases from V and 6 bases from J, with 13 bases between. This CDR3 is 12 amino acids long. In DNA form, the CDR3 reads TGTGCCATCGGGGGGTTCGACTCTGAAGCTTTCTTT. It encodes CAIGGFDSEAFF.

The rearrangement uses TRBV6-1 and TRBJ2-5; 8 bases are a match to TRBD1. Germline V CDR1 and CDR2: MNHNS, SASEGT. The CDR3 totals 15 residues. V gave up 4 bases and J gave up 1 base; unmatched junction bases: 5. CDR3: CASSAVGTGQETQYF. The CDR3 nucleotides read TGTGCCAGCAGTGCCGTGGGGACAGGCCAAGAGACCCAGTACTTC.

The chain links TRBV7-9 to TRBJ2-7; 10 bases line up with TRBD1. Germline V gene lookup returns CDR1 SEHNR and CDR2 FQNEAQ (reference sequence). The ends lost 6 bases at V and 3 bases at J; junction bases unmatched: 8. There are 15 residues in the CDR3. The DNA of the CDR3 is TGTGCCAGCAGACCAGGGTGGACAGGGGGCTACGAGCAGTACTTC. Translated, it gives CASRPGWTGGYEQYF.

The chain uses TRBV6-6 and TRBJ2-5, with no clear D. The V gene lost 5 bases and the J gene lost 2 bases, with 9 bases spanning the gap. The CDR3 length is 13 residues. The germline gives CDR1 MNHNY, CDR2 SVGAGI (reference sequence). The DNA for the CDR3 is TGTGCCAGCAGTCGCAATTCTCAAGAGACCCAGTACTTC. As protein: CASSRNSQETQYF.

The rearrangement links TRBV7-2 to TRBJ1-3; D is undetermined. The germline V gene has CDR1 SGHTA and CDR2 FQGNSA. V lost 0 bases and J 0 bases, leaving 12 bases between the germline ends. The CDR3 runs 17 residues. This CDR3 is CASSLASGRFSGNTIYF. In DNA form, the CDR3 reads TGTGCCAGCAGCTTAGCGTCGGGCCGCTTCTCTGGAAACACCATATATTTT. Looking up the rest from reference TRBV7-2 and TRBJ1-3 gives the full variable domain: GAGVSQSPSNKVTEKGKDVELRCDPISGHTALYWYRQSLGQGLEFLIYFQGNSAPDKSGLPSDRFSAERTGGSVSTLTIQRTQQEDSAVYLCASSLASGRFSGNTIYFGEGSWLTVV.

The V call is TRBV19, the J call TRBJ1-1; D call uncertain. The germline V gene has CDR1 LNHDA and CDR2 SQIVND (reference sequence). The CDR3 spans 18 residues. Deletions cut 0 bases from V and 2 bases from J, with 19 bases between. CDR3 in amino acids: CASSIEGRRIQSNTEAFF. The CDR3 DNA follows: TGTGCCAGTAGTATAGAAGGGCGACGCATTCAAAGTAACACTGAAGCTTTCTTT.

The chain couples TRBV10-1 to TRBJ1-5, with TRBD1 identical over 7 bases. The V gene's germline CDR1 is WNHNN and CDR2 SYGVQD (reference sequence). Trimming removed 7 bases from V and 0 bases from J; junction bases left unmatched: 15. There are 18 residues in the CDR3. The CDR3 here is CASTEGGEGVPSNQPQHF. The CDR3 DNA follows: TGCGCCAGCACCGAAGGGGGCGAGGGTGTGCCTAGCAATCAGCCCCAGCATTTT.

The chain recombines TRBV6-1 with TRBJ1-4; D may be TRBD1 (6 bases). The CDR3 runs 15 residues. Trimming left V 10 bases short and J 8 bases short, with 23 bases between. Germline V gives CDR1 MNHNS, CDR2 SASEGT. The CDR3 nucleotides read TGTGCCACCCAGGGGCCCGTTGGCGAGGGAGAAAAACTGTTTTTT. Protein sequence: CATQGPVGEGEKLFF.

The CDR3, as DNA: TGCGCCAGCAGCCAAGTGCAGGGGCAAAATTCACCCCTCCACTTT. Protein sequence: CASSQVQGQNSPLHF. The J gene is TRBJ1-6, the V gene TRBV4-3, with D maybe TRBD1 (6 bases). CDR3 length: 15 residues. Germline assignment: CDR1 LGHNA and CDR2 YSLEER. The V end lost 1 base, the J end lost 7 bases, and 11 bases lay between the germline ends.

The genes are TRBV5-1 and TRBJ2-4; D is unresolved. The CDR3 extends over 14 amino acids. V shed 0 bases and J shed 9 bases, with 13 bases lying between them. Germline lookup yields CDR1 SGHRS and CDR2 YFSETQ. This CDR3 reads CASSLGQSWTIQYF. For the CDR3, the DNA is TGCGCCAGCAGCTTGGGCCAGAGTTGGACCATTCAGTACTTC.

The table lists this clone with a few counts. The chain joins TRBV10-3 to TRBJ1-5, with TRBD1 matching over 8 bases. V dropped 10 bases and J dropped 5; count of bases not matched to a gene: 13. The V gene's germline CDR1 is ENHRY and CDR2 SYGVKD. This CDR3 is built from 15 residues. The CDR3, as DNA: TGTGCCACCGCGCTTGGGACAGGTTCTTATCAGCCCCAGCATTTT. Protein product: CATALGTGSYQPQHF.

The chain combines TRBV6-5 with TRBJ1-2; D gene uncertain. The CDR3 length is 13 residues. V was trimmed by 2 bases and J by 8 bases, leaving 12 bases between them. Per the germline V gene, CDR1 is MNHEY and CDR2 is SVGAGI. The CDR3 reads CASSYRGRGGYTF. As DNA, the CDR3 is TGTGCCAGCAGTTACCGGGGAAGAGGGGGCTACACCTTC.

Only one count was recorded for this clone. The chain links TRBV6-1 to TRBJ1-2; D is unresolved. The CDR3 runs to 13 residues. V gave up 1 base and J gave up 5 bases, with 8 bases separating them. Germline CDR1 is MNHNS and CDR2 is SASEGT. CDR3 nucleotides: TGTGCCAGCAGTGAAGTCTGGGGATATGGCTACACCTTC. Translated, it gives CASSEVWGYGYTF.

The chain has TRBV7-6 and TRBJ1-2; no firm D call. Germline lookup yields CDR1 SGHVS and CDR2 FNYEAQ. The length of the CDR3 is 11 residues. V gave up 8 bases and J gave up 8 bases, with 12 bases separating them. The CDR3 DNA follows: TGTGCCAGCGGTTTTGTCTACGGCTACACCTTC. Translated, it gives CASGFVYGYTF.

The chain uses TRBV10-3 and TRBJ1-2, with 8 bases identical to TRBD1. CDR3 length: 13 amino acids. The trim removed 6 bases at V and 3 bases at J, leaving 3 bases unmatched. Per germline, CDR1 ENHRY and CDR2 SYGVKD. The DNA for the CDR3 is TGTGCCATCAGCATACAGGGGGACTATGGCTACACCTTC. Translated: CAISIQGDYGYTF.

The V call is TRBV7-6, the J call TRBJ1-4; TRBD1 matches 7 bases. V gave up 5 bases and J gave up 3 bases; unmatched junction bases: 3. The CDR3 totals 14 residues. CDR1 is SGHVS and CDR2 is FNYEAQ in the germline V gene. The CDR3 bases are TGTGCCAGCAGCGTCAGGGGGTCTAATGAAAAACTGTTTTTT. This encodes CASSVRGSNEKLFF.

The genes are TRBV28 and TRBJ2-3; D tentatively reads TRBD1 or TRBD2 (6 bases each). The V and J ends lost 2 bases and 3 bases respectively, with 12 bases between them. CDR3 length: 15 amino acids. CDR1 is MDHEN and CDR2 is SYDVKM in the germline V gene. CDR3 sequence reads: CASSLRGQGTDTQYF. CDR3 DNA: TGTGCCAGCAGTTTACGGGGGCAGGGGACAGATACGCAGTATTTT.

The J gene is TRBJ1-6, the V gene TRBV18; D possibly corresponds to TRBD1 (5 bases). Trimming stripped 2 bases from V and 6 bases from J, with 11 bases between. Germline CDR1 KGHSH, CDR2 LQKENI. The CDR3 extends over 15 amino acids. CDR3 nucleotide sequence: TGTGCCAGCTCACCAGGACGGGGGGTTAATTCACCCCTCCACTTT. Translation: CASSPGRGVNSPLHF. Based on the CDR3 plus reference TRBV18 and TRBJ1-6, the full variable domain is NAGVMQNPRHLVRRRGQEARLRCSPMKGHSHVYWYRQLPEEGLKFMVYLQKENIIDESGMPKERFSAEFPKEGPSILRIQQVVRGDSAAYFCASSPGRGVNSPLHFGNGTRLTVT.

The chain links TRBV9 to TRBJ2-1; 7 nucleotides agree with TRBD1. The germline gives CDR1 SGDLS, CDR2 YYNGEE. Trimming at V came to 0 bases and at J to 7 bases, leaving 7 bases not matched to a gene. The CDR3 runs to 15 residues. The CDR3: CASSVGGQFVNEQFF. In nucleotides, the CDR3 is TGTGCCAGCAGCGTAGGGGGACAGTTCGTTAATGAGCAGTTCTTC.

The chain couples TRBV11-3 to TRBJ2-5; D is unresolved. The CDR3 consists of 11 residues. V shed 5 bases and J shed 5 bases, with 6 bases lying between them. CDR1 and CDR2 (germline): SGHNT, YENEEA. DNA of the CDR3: TGTGCCAGCAGCACCGGGGAGACCCAGTACTTC. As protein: CASSTGETQYF.

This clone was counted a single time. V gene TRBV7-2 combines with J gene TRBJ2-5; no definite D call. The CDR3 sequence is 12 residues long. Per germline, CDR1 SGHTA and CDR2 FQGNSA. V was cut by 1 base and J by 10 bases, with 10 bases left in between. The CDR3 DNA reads TGTGCCAGCAGCTTAGACGCCTGGAGCCAGTACTTC. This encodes CASSLDAWSQYF.

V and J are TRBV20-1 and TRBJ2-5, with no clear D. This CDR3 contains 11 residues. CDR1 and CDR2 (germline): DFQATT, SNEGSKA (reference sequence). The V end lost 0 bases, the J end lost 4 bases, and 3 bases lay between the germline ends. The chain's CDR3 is CSAREGETQYF. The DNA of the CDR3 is TGCAGTGCTAGAGAGGGAGAGACCCAGTACTTC.

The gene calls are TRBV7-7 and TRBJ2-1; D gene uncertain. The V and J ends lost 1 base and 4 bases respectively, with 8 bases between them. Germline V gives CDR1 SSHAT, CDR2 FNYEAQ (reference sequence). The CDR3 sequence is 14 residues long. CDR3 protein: CASSLDGPYNEQFF. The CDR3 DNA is TGTGCCAGCAGCTTAGACGGTCCGTACAATGAGCAGTTCTTC.